Sequencing of this T cell receptor beta chain was carried out in a study of response to subunit inactivated influenza vaccine. Concerning this clonotype: What it binds is not known.

Study-level results: Authors suggested few new T cells are recruited by each seasonal influenza vaccination.

TCRdb independently ran MiXCR on the RT-PCR reads; one entry per CDR3 protein. The sample holds 200,000 to 250,000 distinct CDR3 sequences, more than 10% seen once. This specimen consisted of non-naive T cells sorted from PBMCs, obtained 14 to 15 days before vaccination. The sequence derives from a man aged 45-65 years who received an inactivated influenza vaccine.

CDR3 in DNA: TGTGCCAGCAGCTTAGGGTTTAAGAATGGCTACACCTTC. Residues: CASSLGFKNGYTF. The chain couples TRBV11-2 to TRBJ1-2; D not resolved. CDR1 and CDR2 (germline): SGHAT, FQNNGV. V was pared by 1 base and J by 6 bases, with 9 bases between. CDR3 size: 13 residues.